Each of the 27 T cell receptor beta chains below was sequenced from the same sample in a study of Graves' ophthalmopathy and Graves' hyperthyroidism. RNA transcripts provided the template for amplifying TCR beta CDR3 regions. The first-round RT-PCR employed HTBI primers together with the Qiagen OneStep RT-PCR kit. A multiplex PCR was then performed as the second round. TCRdb redid the calling of the multiplex PCR reads with MiXCR, one entry per CDR3 protein. Here the sample spans roughly 610,000 distinct CDR3 sequences, about a fifth being singletons. The sequenced material came from peripheral blood. The origin of the receptors is a woman between 18 and 29 years old with stable Graves' hyperthyroidism. Some clones in this sample may be carry-over from other donors' samples.

V gene TRBV12-3 or TRBV12-4 combines with J gene TRBJ1-6, with 10 bases identical to TRBD1. The CDR3 is made up of 14 amino acids. The V gene end was trimmed by 5 bases and the J gene end by 9 bases; junction bases not matched to a gene: 4. This CDR3 is CASSRDRGGSPLHF. The DNA of the CDR3 is TGTGCCAGCAGTCGGGACAGGGGAGGTTCACCCCTCCACTTT.

In its sample, this clonotype was seen many times. V gene TRBV30 combines with J gene TRBJ1-2; tentatively, D is TRBD1 (6 bases). In germline, CDR1 is GTSNPN, CDR2 SVGIG (reference sequence). This CDR3 comprises 12 residues. V was cut by 3 bases and J by 8 bases, with 13 bases left in between. The DNA for the CDR3 is TGTGCCTGGAGGAGGCAGGGGAGCGGCTACACCTTC. It specifies CAWRRQGSGYTF. The full variable domain, in which reference TRBV30 and TRBJ1-2 provide the parts outside the CDR3, is SQTIHQWPATLVQPVGSPLSLECTVEGTSNPNLYWYRQAAGRGLQLLFYSVGIGQISSEVPQNLSASRPQDRQFILSSKKLLLSDSGFYLCAWRRQGSGYTFGSGTRLTVV.

This clonotype was counted a few times. The J gene is TRBJ1-2, the V gene TRBV18, with 8 bases aligning to TRBD1. The CDR3 length is 15 residues. In germline, CDR1 is KGHSH, CDR2 LQKENI. The junction had 6 bases not matched to a gene; V was cut back by 4 bases and J by 2 bases. The CDR3 DNA is TGTGCCAGCTCACGAGGACAGGGATGGAACTATGGCTACACCTTC. This translates into CASSRGQGWNYGYTF. Filled out from reference TRBV18 and TRBJ1-2, the complete variable domain reads NAGVMQNPRHLVRRRGQEARLRCSPMKGHSHVYWYRQLPEEGLKFMVYLQKENIIDESGMPKERFSAEFPKEGPSILRIQQVVRGDSAAYFCASSRGQGWNYGYTFGSGTRLTVV.

This clonotype was recorded a few times. The CDR3 carries no conserved terminal phenylalanine or tryptophan, so it likely arises from a read error. The chain carries TRBV6-2 or TRBV6-3 and TRBJ2-2, with TRBD1 as a possible D gene (6 bases). Germline lookup yields CDR1 MNHEY and CDR2 SVGEGT. The CDR3 has 15 amino acids. Trimming cost V 4 bases and J 3 bases, with 12 bases left between them. Written as DNA, the CDR3 is TGTGCCAGCAGTTCTACAGGGTGGGACACCGGGGAGCTGTTTTCT. This translates into CASSSTGWDTGELFS.

This clonotype showed up many times. The genes are TRBV6-2 or TRBV6-3 and TRBJ2-5; TRBD2 is a possible D gene (5 bases). The CDR3 runs 11 residues. Germline assignment: CDR1 MNHEY and CDR2 SVGEGT. Trimming took off 7 bases at V and 7 bases at J, with 10 bases between the two ends. In DNA, the CDR3 is TGTGCCAGCACCAACGAGGGGACCCAGTACTTC. Translation gives CASTNEGTQYF.

Ten or more counts support this clonotype. The CDR3 DNA follows: TGTGCCACCAGCAGAGATCTAGGGGGGAGTGCGGATCAGCCCCAGCATTTT. It translates to CATSRDLGGSADQPQHF. The chain has TRBV15 and TRBJ1-5; D perhaps matches TRBD1 (6 bases). CDR3 length equals 17 residues. Germline V gene lookup returns CDR1 LNHNV and CDR2 YYDKDF (reference sequence). V was shortened by 0 bases and J by 5 bases, with 17 bases between the two germline ends.

CDR3 nucleotide sequence: TGTGCCAGCAGCTTGACCCCGCCATTATCCAGAGAAGCTTTCTTT. Translation gives CASSLTPPLSREAFF. V is TRBV5-8 and J is TRBJ1-1, with D uncertain. The germline V gene encodes CDR1 SGHTS and CDR2 YDEGEE. Trimming stripped 1 base from V and 8 bases from J, with 18 bases between. The CDR3 runs to 15 residues. Complete variable domain (other parts from reference TRBV5-8 and TRBJ1-1): EAGVTQSPTHLIKTRGQQATLRCSPISGHTSVYWYQQALGLGLQFLLWYDEGEERNRGNFPPRFSGRQFPNYSSELNVNALELEDSALYLCASSLTPPLSREAFFGQGTRLTVV.

This clonotype was counted at least ten times. This sequence joins TRBV15 and TRBJ1-2; 8 bases match TRBD1. Germline-derived CDR1 and CDR2 are LNHNV and YYDKDF (reference sequence). The CDR3 runs to 16 residues. V trimming: 5 bases; J trimming: 4 bases; junction bases outside the gene matches: 12. The CDR3 DNA is TGTGCCACCAGCGTGTGGGGACAGGTAACCCTCTATGGCTACACCTTC. It specifies CATSVWGQVTLYGYTF.

This chain connects TRBV7-9 to TRBJ2-7, with D tentatively TRBD1 or TRBD2 (5 bases each). CDR1 SEHNR and CDR2 FQNEAQ come from the germline V gene (reference sequence). The CDR3 covers 15 residues. With 5 bases removed from V and 3 bases from J, the gap between germline ends came to 17 bases. CDR3 DNA: TGTGCCAGCAGCCCTCAACCGGGACGGAGCTACGAGCAGTACGTC. This gives the protein CASSPQPGRSYEQYV.

This clonotype was recorded at least ten times. The chain couples TRBV6-5 to TRBJ1-2, with D tentatively TRBD1 (6 bases). The length of the CDR3 is 13 residues. Germline values: CDR1 MNHEY, CDR2 SVGAGI. Between the trimmed V and J ends, which lost 11 bases and 3 bases, there was a span of 16 bases. CDR3 nucleotides: TGTGCCGGCTGCAGGGGCCTGGACTATGGCTACACCTTC. This translates into CAGCRGLDYGYTF.

V and J are TRBV6-1 and TRBJ1-2, with D unclear. The length of the CDR3 is 13 residues. V was cut by 6 bases and J by 1 base, with 9 bases left in between. Germline V CDR1 and CDR2: MNHNS, SASEGT. The CDR3 reads CASSGTDNYGYTF. CDR3 coding DNA: TGTGCCAGCAGCGGTACCGATAACTATGGCTACACCTTC.

The V gene is TRBV6-1, the J gene TRBJ2-7; 9 bases line up with TRBD1. The germline CDR1 and CDR2 sequences are MNHNS and SASEGT. The CDR3 is made up of 13 amino acids. Losses at the gene ends were 9 bases for V and 2 bases for J; bases not matched to a gene: 5. CDR3 DNA sequence: TGTGCCAGAAATGGGACAGGGACCTACGAGCAGTACTTC. This gives the protein CARNGTGTYEQYF.

The chain carries TRBV29-1 and TRBJ1-2; TRBD1 is a possible D gene (6 bases). The CDR3 extends over 13 amino acids. The germline CDR1 and CDR2 sequences are SQVTM and ANQGSEA. V lost 4 bases, J lost 0 bases, and 9 bases lay in between. CDR3 coding DNA: TGCAGCGTTGGAAACAGGGCTAACTATGGCTACACCTTC. Its translation is CSVGNRANYGYTF.

This clonotype was counted only a few times. This chain links TRBV3-1 with TRBJ1-1; 7 positions match TRBD1. CDR1 LGHDT and CDR2 YNNKEL come from the germline V gene (reference sequence). The CDR3 sequence is 16 residues long. The J segment lost 1 base and the V segment lost 3 bases, leaving 8 bases of the junction unmatched. The CDR3 loop is CASSHLDREENTEAFF. DNA for the CDR3: TGTGCCAGCAGCCACCTAGACAGGGAAGAGAACACTGAAGCTTTCTTT.

With regard to this clonotype: The junction shows a germline mismatch at one end, possibly a read error. CDR3 residues: CASGLARENYGYTF. DNA for the CDR3: TGTGCCAGCGGCTTAGCCAGGGAGAACTATGGCTACACCTTC. The V call is TRBV7-2, the J call TRBJ1-2; TRBD1 might be the D (5 bases). The germline CDR1 and CDR2 sequences are SGHTA and FQGNSA. This CDR3 region has 14 residues.

A remark on this clonotype: This may arise from a read error, as a much more abundant clone is one base away. This chain uses TRBV19 with TRBJ2-7, with TRBD2 matching 10 bases. V shed 4 bases and J 4 bases; nucleotides not matched to a gene: 7. The CDR3 spans 15 residues. In germline, CDR1 is LNHDA, CDR2 SQIVND (reference sequence). This CDR3 is CASSKLAGRQYEQYV. The CDR3 DNA is TGTGCCAGTAGTAAACTAGCGGGACGACAATACGAGCAGTACGTC.

The chain is built from TRBV11-2 and TRBJ2-2; D is unresolved. Trimming left V 2 bases short and J 15 bases short, with 25 bases between. This CDR3 spans 16 amino acids. Germline lookup yields CDR1 SGHAT and CDR2 FQNNGV. The CDR3 reads CASSLWIDTPVLGVFF. The CDR3 DNA reads TGTGCCAGCAGCTTATGGATCGACACCCCGGTCCTTGGAGTGTTTTTT.

The table lists this clonotype with many counts. The J gene is TRBJ1-6, the V gene TRBV20-1, with D hard to call. This CDR3 spans 12 amino acids. The germline V gene has CDR1 DFQATT and CDR2 SNEGSKA (reference sequence). V dropped 4 bases and J dropped 7 bases, with 8 bases sitting between them. This CDR3 reads CSATKTNSPLHF. The CDR3, as DNA: TGCAGTGCTACGAAAACCAATTCACCCCTCCACTTT.

The genes are TRBV18 and TRBJ1-6; D is perhaps TRBD1 (5 bases). The V gene lost 4 bases and the J gene lost 6 bases, with 13 bases spanning the gap. The CDR3 spans 15 residues. Germline V gene lookup returns CDR1 KGHSH and CDR2 LQKENI. The CDR3 sequence: CASSLSEGRNSPLHF. The CDR3, as DNA: TGTGCCAGCTCACTCTCGGAGGGACGTAATTCACCCCTCCACTTT.

This clonotype was detected many times. The V call is TRBV20-1, the J call TRBJ1-2; D is unresolved. V lost 5 bases, J lost 3 bases, and 4 bases lay in between. The CDR3 length is 10 residues. Germline V gene data show CDR1 as DFQATT and CDR2 as SNEGSKA (reference sequence). The CDR3 spells CSALDYGYTF. The CDR3, as DNA: TGCAGTGCTTTAGACTATGGCTACACCTTC.

This clonotype appeared many times. V is TRBV7-9 and J is TRBJ2-2, with 10 nucleotides matching TRBD2. Germline CDR1 reads SEHNR; CDR2 reads FQNEAQ (reference sequence). The CDR3 is made up of 15 amino acids. With 6 bases clipped from V and 3 bases from J, the junction kept 4 bases outside the gene matches. CDR3 in DNA: TGTGCCAGCAGACGAGCGGGAGGGGACACCGGGGAGCTGTTTTTT. Its translation is CASRRAGGDTGELFF.

This clonotype has a count of ten or more. The junction does not match germline at one end; this may be a read error. CDR3 sequence reads: CASTFEGGAKNIKYF. The CDR3 nucleotides read TGTGCCAGCACCTTTGAGGGGGGGGCCAAAAACATTAAGTACTTC. The chain links TRBV12-3 or TRBV12-4 to TRBJ2-4; D is perhaps TRBD2 (7 bases). The CDR3 is made up of 15 amino acids.

This clonotype was counted between two and nine times. This chain connects TRBV20-1 to TRBJ2-7; 7 bases are a match to TRBD2. This CDR3 comprises 15 residues. Germline V gives CDR1 DFQATT, CDR2 SNEGSKA (reference sequence). V lost 0 bases to trimming and J lost 5 bases; unmatched junction nucleotides: 10. The CDR3 loop is CSARDLLAAWHEQYF. The CDR3 DNA sequence: TGCAGTGCTAGAGACCTTCTAGCGGCTTGGCACGAGCAGTACTTC.

As regards this clonotype: Being one base from a much bigger clone, this may be a read error. This chain links TRBV14 with TRBJ2-7; a weak D match, TRBD2 (5 bases). This CDR3 is 13 amino acids long. CDR1 is SGHDN and CDR2 is FVKESK in the germline V gene. CDR3 region: CSSSLGLPYEQYF. The CDR3 DNA reads TGTTCCAGCAGCCTCGGACTTCCCTACGAGCAGTACTTC.

This clonotype was recorded at least ten times. The chain joins TRBV18 to TRBJ2-7, with D possibly TRBD2 on 5 matching bases. Germline assignment: CDR1 KGHSH and CDR2 LQKENI. Trimming removed 2 bases at V and 2 bases at J, with 13 bases between. CDR3 length: 15 amino acids. CDR3 sequence reads: CASSPGRTDPYEQYF. In DNA form, the CDR3 reads TGTGCCAGCTCACCAGGGCGGACTGACCCCTACGAGCAGTACTTC.

In this sample, this clonotype turned up once. This chain links TRBV10-3 with TRBJ2-5; weak D call: TRBD1 (6 bases). The CDR3 consists of 13 residues. Germline V gene data show CDR1 as ENHRY and CDR2 as SYGVKD. With 4 bases removed from V and 7 bases from J, the gap between germline ends came to 13 bases. The CDR3 reads CAISGTAKGTQYF. DNA of the CDR3: TGTGCCATCAGTGGGACAGCCAAGGGGACCCAGTACTTC.

This chain connects TRBV20-1 to TRBJ2-7, with a tentative D call TRBD1 (6 bases). The ends were cut back, 3 bases at V and 3 bases at J, with 12 bases in the middle. This CDR3 is 13 amino acids long. Germline V CDR1 and CDR2: DFQATT, SNEGSKA (reference sequence). CDR3: CSARFSRGYEQYF. CDR3 sequence (DNA): TGCAGTGCTAGGTTTTCCAGGGGCTACGAGCAGTACTTC.